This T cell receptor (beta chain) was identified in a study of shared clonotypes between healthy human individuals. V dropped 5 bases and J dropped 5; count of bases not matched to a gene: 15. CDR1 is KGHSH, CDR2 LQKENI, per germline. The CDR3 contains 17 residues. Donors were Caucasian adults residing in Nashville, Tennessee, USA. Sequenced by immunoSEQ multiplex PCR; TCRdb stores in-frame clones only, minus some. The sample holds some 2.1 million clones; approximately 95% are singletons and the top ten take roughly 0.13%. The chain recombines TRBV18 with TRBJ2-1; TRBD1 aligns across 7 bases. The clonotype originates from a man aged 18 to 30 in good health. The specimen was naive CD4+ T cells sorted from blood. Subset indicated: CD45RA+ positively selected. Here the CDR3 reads CASSVSTGSFANNEQFF. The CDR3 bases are TGTGCCAGCTCAGTCTCGACAGGGAGTTTTGCCAACAATGAGCAGTTCTTC.